Included here is one TCR beta chain sequence, with context. The CDR3 spans 12 residues. V shed 6 bases and J shed 0 bases, with 2 bases lying between them. CDR1 SGHVS and CDR2 FQNEAQ come from the germline V gene. The data were taken from a study of somatic mutations in cytotoxic T cells in rheumatoid arthritis. Repertoires were generated with immunoSEQ multiplex PCR, while TCRdb's copy carries only in-frame clones and drops some. The sample carries thousands of clones, 77% recorded once. Sequences were derived from CD8+ T cells sorted from blood, sampled at a follow-up visit. The origin of this receptor is a woman aged 70-85 years with rheumatoid arthritis. The chain joins TRBV7-8 to TRBJ2-2; D gene uncertain. The CDR3 spells CASSANTGELFF. The CDR3 DNA sequence: TGTGCCAGCAGTGCGAACACCGGGGAGCTGTTTTTT.